Below, 27 T cell receptor beta chains from the same sample are listed, as sequenced in a study of CD8+ T cells in alopecia areata. Extracted from the samples, RNA was reverse transcribed into cDNA to serve as the sequencing template. The repertoire was sequenced with immunoSEQ multiplex PCR; TCRdb's copy has only in-frame clones and lacks some. The table shows more than 95,000 clones, with 45% to 50% occurring only once. Input material: NKG2D-low CD8+ T cells sorted from blood. The receptors were sampled from a human donor with alopecia areata.

This clone was seen only a few times. The chain joins TRBV29-1 to TRBJ2-6; D is unresolved. The CDR3 runs 13 residues. Germline V gene data show CDR1 as SQVTM and CDR2 as ANQGSEA. V was pared by 6 bases and J by 0 bases, with 6 bases between. This CDR3 reads CSVWDSGANVLTF. The CDR3 DNA is TGCAGCGTGTGGGACTCTGGGGCCAACGTCCTGACTTTC.

This chain joins TRBV29-1 and TRBJ1-2; no firm D call. CDR3 length: 13 amino acids. With 6 bases removed from V and 0 bases from J, the gap between germline ends came to 11 bases. The germline V gene encodes CDR1 SQVTM and CDR2 ANQGSEA. The DNA for the CDR3 is TGCAGCGTGGAGGGAATAGCTAACTATGGCTACACCTTC. Protein: CSVEGIANYGYTF.

The J gene is TRBJ1-1, the V gene TRBV5-1; the D is unclear. Germline V gives CDR1 SGHRS, CDR2 YFSETQ. V was shortened by 4 bases and J by 3 bases, with 13 bases between the two germline ends. The length of the CDR3 is 14 residues. The CDR3 loop is CASSLALEYTEAFF. In nucleotides, the CDR3 is TGCGCCAGCAGCCTGGCCCTGGAGTACACTGAAGCTTTCTTT.

This chain connects TRBV4-1 to TRBJ1-2, with D perhaps matching TRBD1 (6 bases). CDR1 is MGHRA, CDR2 YSYEKL, per germline. Trimming took off 1 base at V and 5 bases at J, with 20 bases between the two ends. The CDR3 is made up of 17 amino acids. The CDR3 DNA follows: TGCGCCAGCAGCCAAGCGACGCCGAGTTCAGGGGTATATGGCTACACCTTC. Translation gives CASSQATPSSGVYGYTF.

The rearrangement uses TRBV2 and TRBJ1-2; D gene uncertain. The V and J ends lost 10 bases and 7 bases respectively, with 16 bases between them. Germline CDR1 and CDR2: SNHLY and FYNNEI. The CDR3 spans 12 residues. The CDR3 loop is CATPLKTTGYTF. The CDR3 DNA reads TGTGCCACTCCCTTAAAGACCACTGGCTACACCTTC.

The chain has TRBV30 and TRBJ2-5; 7 bases fit TRBD2. After removal of 2 bases from V and 2 bases from J, the junction contained 5 bases not matched to a gene. This CDR3 has 14 residues. CDR1 is GTSNPN, CDR2 SVGIG, per germline (reference sequence). CDR3 DNA: TGTGCCTGGAGTATTTGGGACTATCAAGAGACCCAGTACTTC. Protein: CAWSIWDYQETQYF. The full variable domain, its missing parts supplied by reference TRBV30 and TRBJ2-5, is SQTIHQWPATLVQPVGSPLSLECTVEGTSNPNLYWYRQAAGRGLQLLFYSVGIGQISSEVPQNLSASRPQDRQFILSSKKLLLSDSGFYLCAWSIWDYQETQYFGPGTRLLVL.

This clone showed up just a few times. This rearrangement joins TRBV29-1 to TRBJ2-3, with D tentatively TRBD1 or TRBD2 (6 bases each). This CDR3 contains 15 residues. Trimming pared 1 base from V and 0 bases from J, leaving 11 bases between. Germline V gene data show CDR1 as SQVTM and CDR2 as ANQGSEA. The CDR3 coding sequence is TGCAGCGTTGAAGGCAGGGGAGGAAGCACAGATACGCAGTATTTT. It translates to CSVEGRGGSTDTQYF.

The chain uses TRBV9 and TRBJ2-7; D gene uncertain. Germline-derived CDR1 and CDR2 are SGDLS and YYNGEE. The CDR3 is made up of 9 amino acids. Trimming left V 7 bases short and J 3 bases short, with 2 bases between. The CDR3 bases are TGTGCCAGCGGCTACGAGCAGTACTTC. This sequence encodes CASGYEQYF.

The rearrangement links TRBV7-8 to TRBJ2-1, with D hard to call. The CDR3 is made up of 12 amino acids. Germline loops: CDR1 SGHVS, CDR2 FQNEAQ. The V gene lost 3 bases and the J gene lost 12 bases, with 12 bases spanning the gap. The CDR3 bases are TGTGCCAGCAGCTTCATTTCAGACGGGCAGTTCTTC. Translated: CASSFISDGQFF.

The chain links TRBV28 to TRBJ2-5; a weak D match, TRBD1 (6 bases). Germline V lookup: CDR1 MDHEN, CDR2 SYDVKM. Trimming cost V 5 bases and J 1 base, with 14 bases left between them. This CDR3 comprises 15 residues. In DNA, the CDR3 is TGTGCCAGCAGTACAACCCGGGACACCCAAGAGACCCAGTACTTC. The encoded protein is CASSTTRDTQETQYF.

This clone turned up a few times. The CDR3, as DNA: TGTGCCAGCAGCTTAGAGATCGCGGACGAGCAGTACTTC. This gives the protein CASSLEIADEQYF. The V call is TRBV7-9, the J call TRBJ2-7, with no clear D. CDR3 size: 13 residues. Trimming shortened V by 1 base and J by 5 bases, and 9 bases separated the two germline ends. Germline V gives CDR1 SEHNR, CDR2 FQNEAQ (reference sequence).

This clone was seen more than once but under ten times. This chain joins TRBV23-1 and TRBJ2-5; 7 bases line up with TRBD2. TRBV23-1 is classed as an ORF, of uncertain function. This CDR3 region has 13 residues. V trimming: 10 bases; J trimming: 4 bases; junction bases outside the gene matches: 9. CDR3 nucleotide sequence: TGCGCCACCCCCGCGGGGGACGCAGAGACCCAGTACTTC. It specifies CATPAGDAETQYF.

This clone turned up a few times. This chain connects TRBV29-1 to TRBJ2-5, with D unresolved. The CDR3 is 16 amino acids. V dropped 2 bases and J dropped 1 base, with 17 bases sitting between them. The germline gives CDR1 SQVTM, CDR2 ANQGSEA. The CDR3 sequence is CSVERLVMDGQETQYF. CDR3 nucleotide sequence: TGCAGCGTTGAACGCCTAGTGATGGACGGCCAAGAGACCCAGTACTTC.

The table lists this clone with a few counts. The rearrangement links TRBV18 to TRBJ2-1, with D unclear. The V gene's germline CDR1 is KGHSH and CDR2 LQKENI. The CDR3 is 14 residues long. V dropped 2 bases and J dropped 0 bases, with 5 bases sitting between them. CDR3 sequence: CASSPISSYNEQFF. The CDR3 DNA reads TGTGCCAGCTCACCAATCAGCTCCTACAATGAGCAGTTCTTC.

The chain links TRBV11-3 to TRBJ2-4; no definite D call. With 5 bases removed from V and 12 bases from J, the gap between germline ends came to 11 bases. Germline V CDR1 and CDR2: SGHNT, YENEEA. The CDR3 spans 11 residues. CDR3 coding DNA: TGTGCCAGCAGCCCTATTGAGACTCAGTACTTC. Translating gives CASSPIETQYF.

This clone was recorded a few times. V usage is TRBV29-1 and J usage is TRBJ1-2, with 7 bases aligning to TRBD1. CDR1 is SQVTM, CDR2 ANQGSEA, per germline. Trimming removed 6 bases from V and 4 bases from J; junction bases left unmatched: 8. This CDR3 is 13 amino acids long. The CDR3 DNA sequence: TGCAGCGTCGGGGACAGCCCGAGCTATGGCTACACCTTC. Its translation: CSVGDSPSYGYTF. Full variable domain (missing parts from reference TRBV29-1 and TRBJ1-2): SAVISQKPSRDICQRGTSLTIQCQVDSQVTMMFWYRQQPGQSLTLIATANQGSEATYESGFVIDKFPISRPNLTFSTLTVSNMSPEDSSIYLCSVGDSPSYGYTFGSGTRLTVV.

The rearrangement links TRBV14 to TRBJ2-7, with a weak D call TRBD2 (6 bases). V lost 3 bases and J lost 1, with 10 bases in between. This CDR3 has 14 residues. Looked up from germline, CDR1 is SGHDN and CDR2 is FVKESK. The DNA of the CDR3 is TGTGCCAGCAGCCACGGAGGGAAGTCCTACGAGCAGTACTTC. The encoded protein is CASSHGGKSYEQYF.

The rearrangement uses TRBV29-1 and TRBJ1-2; TRBD1 agrees at 8 bases. After removal of 6 bases from V and 4 bases from J, the junction contained 10 bases not matched to a gene. In germline, CDR1 is SQVTM, CDR2 ANQGSEA. The CDR3 has 14 amino acids. As DNA, the CDR3 is TGCAGCGTGTTCGACAGGGGCCACTCCTATGGCTACACCTTC. It is translated as CSVFDRGHSYGYTF.

The chain uses TRBV29-1 and TRBJ1-1; weak D call: TRBD1 (5 bases). The germline V and J ends were trimmed by 3 bases and 10 bases, with 9 bases remaining between them. This CDR3 contains 10 residues. Looked up from germline, CDR1 is SQVTM and CDR2 is ANQGSEA. The CDR3 DNA reads as TGCAGCGTTGACGGGGCGGGAGCTTTCTTT. Amino acids: CSVDGAGAFF.

This clone was detected only a few times. This chain links TRBV29-1 with TRBJ1-1, with a tentative D call TRBD1 (5 bases). The germline CDR1 and CDR2 sequences are SQVTM and ANQGSEA. The CDR3 is 9 amino acids. The chain's CDR3 is CSGGTEAFF. The CDR3 DNA follows: TGCAGTGGGGGCACTGAAGCTTTCTTT.

About this clone: One junction end does not reproduce the germline sequence, and a read error may be involved. The chain uses TRBV19 and TRBJ2-2; TRBD2 is a possible D gene (6 bases). The germline gives CDR1 LNHDA, CDR2 SQIVND (reference sequence). This CDR3 contains 14 residues. The chain's CDR3 is CAVTGRGSAGKLFF. The CDR3 DNA reads as TGTGCCGTAACGGGTCGGGGGTCCGCCGGGAAGCTGTTTTTT.

The chain recombines TRBV6-6 with TRBJ1-2; D remains ambiguous. The germline gives CDR1 MNHNY, CDR2 SVGAGI (reference sequence). CDR3 size: 10 residues. Deletions cut 6 bases from V and 6 bases from J, with 5 bases between. Here the CDR3 reads CASRGDGYTF. The CDR3 DNA reads TGTGCCAGCAGGGGTGATGGCTACACCTTC.

The V gene is TRBV29-1, the J gene TRBJ2-1; maybe TRBD1 (7 bases). V was trimmed by 3 bases and J by 6 bases, leaving 15 bases between them. Germline values: CDR1 SQVTM, CDR2 ANQGSEA. This CDR3 region has 14 residues. CDR3: CSVEEGAVANEQFF. The CDR3, as DNA: TGCAGCGTTGAGGAGGGGGCAGTTGCCAATGAGCAGTTCTTC.

The chain couples TRBV28 to TRBJ1-5; D is possibly TRBD1 (6 bases). The V end lost 4 bases, the J end lost 0 bases, and 10 bases lay between the germline ends. This CDR3 spans 15 amino acids. Germline V gives CDR1 MDHEN, CDR2 SYDVKM. DNA for the CDR3: TGTGCCAGCAGTTCGTGGGGGGCTAGCAATCAGCCCCAGCATTTT. This encodes CASSSWGASNQPQHF. Using reference TRBV28 and TRBJ1-5 for the parts outside the CDR3, the full variable domain is DVKVTQSSRYLVKRTGEKVFLECVQDMDHENMFWYRQDPGLGLRLIYFSYDVKMKEKGDIPEGYSVSREKKERFSLILESASTNQTSMYLCASSSWGASNQPQHFGDGTRLSIL.

The chain carries TRBV29-1 and TRBJ2-3; weak D call: TRBD1 (7 bases). Germline CDR1 reads SQVTM; CDR2 reads ANQGSEA. Trimming left V 4 bases short and J 4 bases short, with 15 bases between. The CDR3 runs 14 residues. CDR3 in amino acids: CSVGGTEFSDTQYF. Written as DNA, the CDR3 is TGCAGCGTTGGCGGGACAGAATTCTCAGATACGCAGTATTTT.

The J gene is TRBJ2-2, the V gene TRBV5-4; 8 bases map to TRBD1. The CDR3 loop spans 16 amino acids. J lost 0 bases, V lost 4 bases, and 5 bases had no gene match. The germline gives CDR1 SGHNT, CDR2 YYREEE (reference sequence). Here the CDR3 DNA reads TGTGCCAGCAGCATCCCGGGACAGGCGAACACCGGGGAGCTGTTTTTT. Protein product: CASSIPGQANTGELFF.

This sequence joins TRBV5-4 and TRBJ1-4, with 7 bases matching TRBD1. The CDR3 length is 12 residues. From germline, CDR1 is SGHNT and CDR2 YYREEE (reference sequence). The ends lost 5 bases at V and 8 bases at J; junction bases unmatched: 3. This CDR3 is CASRGTDEKLFF. The CDR3, as DNA: TGTGCCAGCAGGGGGACAGACGAAAAACTGTTTTTT.